The next 5 T cell receptor beta chains were all read from a single sample in a study of metastatic and nonmetastatic thyroid tumors. TCRdb re-called the PCR reads through MiXCR. The sample includes approximately 6,400 clones, around 3% of them seen just once. Nobody among the patients had been given any treatment before thyroid surgery. Sequenced sample: tumor tissue. The receptors were gathered from a female donor with papillary thyroid cancer or a benign thyroid nodule (not recorded which). Some clones in this sample may be carry-over from other donors' samples.

The table lists this clone with many counts. The chain carries TRBV7-6 and TRBJ1-2; D is perhaps TRBD1 (5 bases). The germline CDR1 and CDR2 sequences are SGHVS and FNYEAQ. The CDR3 sequence is 13 residues long. V was clipped by 1 base and J by 5 bases, with 8 bases between them. The DNA for the CDR3 is TGTGCCAGCAGCTTAGGAGGGGATTATGGCTACACCTTC. This codes for CASSLGGDYGYTF.

This clone qualifies as medium-sized. The genes are TRBV28 and TRBJ2-2, with D unclear. Germline loops: CDR1 MDHEN, CDR2 SYDVKM. With 5 bases removed from V and 9 bases from J, the gap between germline ends came to 7 bases. There are 11 residues in the CDR3. The CDR3 sequence: CASSTWRELFF. CDR3 coding DNA: TGTGCCAGCAGTACCTGGAGGGAGCTGTTTTTT.

This clone was seen repeatedly, ten times or more. The conserved final phenylalanine or tryptophan is absent from the CDR3, which likely points to a read error. The rearrangement uses TRBV5-1 and TRBJ2-1, with 9 bases fitting TRBD2. The CDR3 is 15 amino acids. The germline gives CDR1 SGHRS, CDR2 YFSETQ. J lost 6 bases, V lost 4 bases, and 8 bases had no gene match. Written as DNA, the CDR3 is TGCGCCAGCAGCATTAGCGGGAGAGAGGCCAATGAGCAGTTCGTC. Encoded protein: CASSISGREANEQFV.

This clone was seen ten or more times. J is TRBJ2-1 and V is TRBV2, with 13 bases that match TRBD2. V trimming: 6 bases; J trimming: 0 bases; junction bases outside the gene matches: 2. CDR3 size: 16 residues. From germline, CDR1 is SNHLY and CDR2 FYNNEI. The CDR3 reads CASRRTSGGSYNEQFF. The CDR3 DNA follows: TGTGCCAGCAGGCGGACTAGCGGGGGCTCCTACAATGAGCAGTTCTTC.

This clone has ten or more counts. The CDR3 carries no conserved terminal phenylalanine or tryptophan, so it likely arises from a read error. The rearrangement links TRBV7-9 to TRBJ2-1; weak D call: TRBD2 (5 bases). V was clipped by 1 base and J by 5 bases, with 9 bases between them. Germline values: CDR1 SEHNR, CDR2 FQNEAQ (reference sequence). The CDR3 loop spans 14 amino acids. CDR3 residues: CASSLVGDNNEQFV. The CDR3 DNA reads as TGTGCCAGCAGCTTAGTCGGGGATAACAATGAGCAGTTCGTC.